This T cell receptor (beta chain) was captured in a study of regulatory T cells in long-lasting Graves disease. Study observations and caveats: Among the persistent patients, fewer than 3,000 public clonotypes were shared, more than the 850 to 1,000 shared among new patients.

Noted time point: persistent/refractory GD, antithyroid drugs over 5 years with positive TRAb. The authors made the TCR library using RNA they extracted from PBMCs. CDR3 size: 15 residues. The V segment lost 4 bases and the J segment 0 bases; nucleotides outside the gene matches: 5. Germline V gene data show CDR1 as MNHEY and CDR2 as SVGEGT. Assembly of TCR beta libraries relied on iRepertoire HTBI primers together with Arm-PCR of CDR3 regions. TCRdb processed the multiplex PCR reads anew with MiXCR; each CDR3 protein has one entry. The repertoire holds under 500,000 distinct CDR3 sequences, with around 21% as singletons. This clonotype was observed a few times. The antigen is unknown.

The TCR was taken from a female donor with Graves disease. V and J are TRBV6-2 or TRBV6-3 and TRBJ2-7; 8 bases line up with TRBD1. The sample was peripheral blood mononuclear cells (PBMCs), taken when the disease was refractory, from a patient treated with antithyroid drugs. CDR3 coding DNA: TGTGCCAGCAGTTTCGGACAGGGAAGCTCCTACGAGCAGTACTTC. This translates into CASSFGQGSSYEQYF.